The next 16 T cell receptor beta chains were all read from a single sample in a study of CD8+ T cells in alopecia areata. It was cDNA, reverse transcribed from extracted RNA, that served as the sequencing template. Method: immunoSEQ multiplex PCR; TCRdb's copy keeps in-frame clones and lacks some. The sample has 110,000 or so clones, over 55% seen once. The sequencing sample was made of NKG2D-low CD8+ T cells sorted from blood. These receptors originate from a human donor with alopecia areata.

A few counts support this clone. The V gene is TRBV6-4, the J gene TRBJ2-2; D is ambiguous. The V gene's germline CDR1 is MRHNA and CDR2 SNTAGT. Trimming stripped 2 bases from V and 4 bases from J, with 8 bases between. The CDR3 runs to 14 residues. CDR3 sequence: CASSDAPGTGELFF. CDR3 nucleotide sequence: TGTGCCAGCAGTGACGCCCCGGGCACCGGGGAGCTGTTTTTT.

This clone occurred once. V is TRBV19 and J is TRBJ2-1; the D gene could be TRBD1 or TRBD2 (5 bases each). Germline-derived CDR1 and CDR2 are LNHDA and SQIVND (reference sequence). This CDR3 comprises 16 residues. Trimming removed 3 bases at V and 7 bases at J, with 19 bases between. The CDR3 DNA is TGTGCCAGTAGTATCGGCCCCACGAAATGGGGGAATGAGCAGTTCTTC. As protein: CASSIGPTKWGNEQFF. The complete variable domain, with remaining parts taken from reference TRBV19 and TRBJ2-1, reads DGGITQSPKYLFRKEGQNVTLSCEQNLNHDAMYWYRQDPGQGLRLIYYSQIVNDFQKGDIAEGYSVSREKKESFPLTVTSAQKNPTAFYLCASSIGPTKWGNEQFFGPGTRLTVL.

The chain couples TRBV5-1 to TRBJ2-7; D is possibly TRBD1 (5 bases). There are 15 residues in the CDR3. CDR1 and CDR2 from the germline V gene are SGHRS and YFSETQ. V gave up 0 bases and J gave up 5 bases, with 15 bases separating them. The CDR3 bases are TGCGCCAGCAGCTTGGCCACAGGATACCCCCACGAGCAGTACTTC. Translated: CASSLATGYPHEQYF.

V gene TRBV29-1 combines with J gene TRBJ2-2, with 9 positions matching TRBD1. CDR3 length: 16 residues. V shed 6 bases and J 1 base; nucleotides not matched to a gene: 9. Germline V gene sequence: CDR1 SQVTM, CDR2 ANQGSEA. CDR3 nucleotides: TGCAGCGTCCTACCCATGGACAGGGGGAACACCGGGGAGCTGTTTTTT. Translating it yields CSVLPMDRGNTGELFF.

The chain has TRBV13 and TRBJ1-5, with D perhaps TRBD1 (5 bases). The CDR3 has 13 residues. Germline V CDR1 and CDR2: PRHDT, FYEKMQ (reference sequence). V gave up 5 bases and J gave up 5 bases, with 10 bases separating them. CDR3 DNA sequence: TGTGCCAGCAGCCTCAGGGCGTATCAGCCCCAGCATTTT. Encoded protein: CASSLRAYQPQHF.

V and J are TRBV27 and TRBJ1-1; TRBD1 matches at 10 bases. J was trimmed by 0 bases and V by 4 bases; bases with no gene match: 2. Germline V lookup: CDR1 MNHEY, CDR2 SMNVEV (reference sequence). CDR3 length: 15 residues. CDR3 amino acids: CASSSGQGLNTEAFF. In DNA, the CDR3 is TGTGCCAGCAGTTCGGGACAGGGGTTGAACACTGAAGCTTTCTTT.

CDR3 sequence (DNA): TGTGCCAGCAACGGGGACGTTGATGCAACTAATGAAAAACTGTTTTTT. It is translated as CASNGDVDATNEKLFF. The chain links TRBV2 to TRBJ1-4; a weak D match, TRBD1 (5 bases). CDR1 is SNHLY and CDR2 is FYNNEI in the germline V gene. Trimming removed 7 bases from V and 0 bases from J, with 15 bases in between. The CDR3 is made up of 16 amino acids. The full variable domain, its missing parts supplied by reference TRBV2 and TRBJ1-4, is EPEVTQTPSHQVTQMGQEVILRCVPISNHLYFYWYRQILGQKVEFLVSFYNNEISEKSEIFDDQFSVERPDGSNFTLKIRSTKLEDSAMYFCASNGDVDATNEKLFFGSGTQLSVL.

This clone came up once. The rearrangement uses TRBV13 and TRBJ2-7; tentatively, D is TRBD2 (6 bases). Germline values: CDR1 PRHDT, CDR2 FYEKMQ (reference sequence). The CDR3 has 14 amino acids. V gave up 3 bases and J gave up 2 bases, with 11 bases separating them. The CDR3 nucleotides read TGTGCCAGCAGCTTTCCCGGGGGAACCTACGAGCAGTACTTC. Protein product: CASSFPGGTYEQYF.

This clone showed up just a few times. The V and J genes are TRBV27 and TRBJ2-7; D gene uncertain. In germline, CDR1 is MNHEY, CDR2 SMNVEV (reference sequence). The V end lost 0 bases, the J end lost 0 bases, and 12 bases lay between the germline ends. The CDR3 extends over 16 amino acids. This chain's CDR3 is CASSLSVRASSYEQYF. The CDR3 region has the DNA TGTGCCAGCAGTTTATCGGTTCGGGCCTCCTCCTACGAGCAGTACTTC.

This clone was seen more than once but under ten times. CDR3 DNA sequence: TGCGCCAGCAGCCAAGATCCGGCAGGCTCAAGGCCCCAGCATTTT. Protein product: CASSQDPAGSRPQHF. The rearrangement joins TRBV4-1 to TRBJ1-5; D call uncertain. Germline V gene sequence: CDR1 MGHRA, CDR2 YSYEKL. Trimming pared 0 bases from V and 9 bases from J, leaving 15 bases between. The CDR3 has 15 residues.

The V and J genes are TRBV7-3 and TRBJ2-3; no clear D gene. The germline V gene has CDR1 SGHTA and CDR2 FQGTGA. Trimming cost V 5 bases and J 0 bases, with 18 bases left between them. The CDR3 runs 17 residues. The CDR3 spells CASSPYGDGRSTDTQYF. The CDR3 DNA sequence: TGTGCCAGCAGCCCTTACGGCGACGGAAGAAGCACAGATACGCAGTATTTT.

This chain uses TRBV28 with TRBJ2-5; D assignment may be TRBD1 or TRBD2 (6 bases each). The CDR3 has 17 residues. The germline V gene encodes CDR1 MDHEN and CDR2 SYDVKM. V gave up 5 bases and J gave up 5 bases, with 24 bases separating them. The CDR3 spells CASSTLSRPGEVETQYF. The CDR3 DNA follows: TGTGCCAGCAGTACGCTTTCTAGACCAGGGGAGGTCGAGACCCAGTACTTC.

The rearrangement uses TRBV4-1 and TRBJ2-7; no clear D. Germline CDR1 is MGHRA and CDR2 is YSYEKL. V lost 2 bases and J lost 5, with 13 bases in between. This CDR3 is built from 14 residues. Here the CDR3 DNA reads TGCGCCAGCAGCCAAAACGCGGCGGACCACGAGCAGTACTTC. Its translation: CASSQNAADHEQYF.

The chain links TRBV19 to TRBJ1-2; D gene ambiguous. This CDR3 region has 14 residues. Trimming pared 1 base from V and 7 bases from J, leaving 13 bases between. Germline V CDR1 and CDR2: LNHDA, SQIVND (reference sequence). The CDR3, as DNA: TGTGCCAGTAGTATAGGAGGGTCGTTCGGTGGCTACACCTTC. Its translation is CASSIGGSFGGYTF.

This chain joins TRBV4-1 and TRBJ2-7; TRBD2 aligns across 10 bases. CDR3 length equals 17 residues. Germline-derived CDR1 and CDR2 are MGHRA and YSYEKL. The trim removed 0 bases at V and 7 bases at J, leaving 12 bases unmatched. CDR3: CASSQESAGGPSIEQYF. CDR3 DNA: TGCGCCAGCAGCCAAGAGTCAGCGGGAGGGCCTAGTATAGAGCAGTACTTC.

The chain couples TRBV4-1 to TRBJ2-3; D possibly corresponds to TRBD2 (6 bases). The V end was cut by 0 bases, the J end by 0 bases, with 7 bases between. The CDR3 runs to 15 residues. Germline loops: CDR1 MGHRA, CDR2 YSYEKL. The CDR3 reads CASSQERGSTDTQYF. CDR3 nucleotides: TGCGCCAGCAGCCAAGAGCGGGGTAGCACAGATACGCAGTATTTT.